This entry is about one T cell receptor (beta chain). Its specific antigen is unknown. No base quality information exists; no much larger clone differs at one position. This sample is part of a study of PD-1 blockade in classical Hodgkin lymphoma (TCRdb year 2020). A note on the overall study: Nivolumab dosing was 3 mg/kg intravenously every 2 weeks, continuing until either disease progression or unacceptable toxicity. The study used CyTOF and TCR beta sequencing to define a peripheral blood immune signature of response to PD-1 blockade in classical Hodgkin lymphoma. Overall study outcomes, separate from this receptor: CD4+ but not CD8+ TCR diversity rose significantly by C4D1 (p=0.0027 vs p=0.16), most apparent in complete responders (p=0.02). Newly diagnosed patients were reported to have lower baseline TCR diversity than healthy donors, and relapsed/refractory patients were reported to have lower baseline TCR diversity still. Only a single clinical trial cohort was studied, and what caused the repertoire differences, possibly disease activity or prior therapy, remained undefined. Trial patients achieving complete response had baseline diversity similar to newly diagnosed patients, whereas partial responders and progressors had significantly lower diversity. Diversity was lower in patients who began nivolumab less than 1 year after ASCT, so these patients were left out of later analyses to avoid confounding by immune reconstitution.

The Qiagen DNeasy kit was used to extract genomic DNA both from unsorted PBMCs and from the negatively selected CD4+ and CD8+ fractions. Amplification of TCR beta CDR3 regions was done by immunoSEQ multiplex PCR with primers that anneal to V and J segments. Amplification bias was minimized using a synthetic immune receptor repertoire, and residual bias was removed computationally after sequencing. The paper's processing steps were these. Repertoire diversity was quantified as the Shannon entropy index using custom Python scripts. Unsorted, CD4+ and CD8+ repertoires were analyzed separately, except in combined analyses where CD4+ and CD8+ sequences were merged in silico. Clonal expansion was defined as at least a 2-fold frequency increase after treatment relative to C1D1, with a pseudocount of 0.5 for undetected baseline clones. Singleton clones were defined as clones with 0 or 1 copy at C1D1, and non-singleton clones were defined as clones with 2 or more copies. By matching protein sequences in sorted samples from the same patient, clones expanded in unsorted samples were annotated as CD4+, CD8+ or unknown. Wilcoxon tests on paired samples were used to test changes in diversity from C1D1 to C4D1. The source is immuneACCESS, and TCRdb retained only in-frame sequences with V and J called. Part of the clones is not carried over; for the studies checked, unresolved V genes explain less than half of this, and the remainder is unexplained. The DNA was the basis for D and trimming; V, J and clone size are from that table. The sample table holds more than 90,000 clones, of which roughly 76% were seen once. Clones ranked in the top ten supply around 17% of the sample.

The time point label here, explained by the study, means: cycle 2 day 1 (C2D1) of nivolumab. Relapse after autologous stem cell transplantation had occurred in all trial patients, and cohorts A, B and C were distinguished by prior brentuximab vedotin exposure. The trial cohort was composed of 56 patients with relapsed/refractory classical Hodgkin lymphoma, for whom complete response, partial response or progressive disease was recorded as best overall response. In the multi-cohort phase II CheckMate 205 trial, trial patients received single-agent nivolumab. An independent review committee assessed best overall response by applying the 2007 International Working Group response criteria. Trial PBMCs were obtained immediately prior to nivolumab initiation (C1D1) and on therapy at cycle 2 day 1 and cycle 4 day 1. Peripheral blood was collected in 8 mL Vacutainer Cell Preparation Tubes, from which PBMCs were isolated by centrifugation and then cryopreserved.

The junction shows trimming of 4 bases on V and 4 bases on J, plus 18 bases between the germline ends. As encoded in the germline V gene, CDR1 is SGHRS while CDR2 is YFSETQ. The CDR3 spans 16 residues, from the cysteine through the phenylalanine. Only the CDR3 region is kept as DNA, spanning 48 bases read in frame from base 1. The chain uses TRBV5-1 and TRBJ2-1; the D segment could be TRBD2, given 6 matching bases. The source of this sequence is a human donor with classical Hodgkin lymphoma. This sample comprised peripheral blood mononuclear cells (PBMCs), obtained before the second cycle of nivolumab. The CDR3 region has the sequence CASSRTVSSVYNEQFF. Here is the DNA: TGCGCCAGCAGCAGAACCGTTTCTAGCGTGTACAATGAGCAGTTCTTC.